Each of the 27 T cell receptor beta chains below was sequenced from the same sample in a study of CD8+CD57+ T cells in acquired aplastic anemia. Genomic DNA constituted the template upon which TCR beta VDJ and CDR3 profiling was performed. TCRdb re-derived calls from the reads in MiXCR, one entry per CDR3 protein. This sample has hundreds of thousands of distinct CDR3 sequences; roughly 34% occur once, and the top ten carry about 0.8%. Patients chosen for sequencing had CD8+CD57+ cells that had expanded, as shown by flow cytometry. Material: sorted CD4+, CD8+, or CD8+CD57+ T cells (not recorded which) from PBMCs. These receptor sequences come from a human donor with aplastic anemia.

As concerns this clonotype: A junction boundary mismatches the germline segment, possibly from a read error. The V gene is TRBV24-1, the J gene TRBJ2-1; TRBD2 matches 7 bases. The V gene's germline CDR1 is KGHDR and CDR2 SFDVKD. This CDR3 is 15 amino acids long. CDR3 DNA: TGTGCCACCAGTGTAGGCGGGAGCTCCTACAATGGGCAGTTCTTC. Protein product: CATSVGGSSYNGQFF.

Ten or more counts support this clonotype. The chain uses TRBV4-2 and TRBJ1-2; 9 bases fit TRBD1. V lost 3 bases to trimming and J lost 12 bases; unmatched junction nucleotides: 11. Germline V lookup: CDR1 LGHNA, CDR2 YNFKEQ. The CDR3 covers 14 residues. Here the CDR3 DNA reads TGTGCCAGCAGCCAGGGGATCGGGGGACAGGGCCACACCTTC. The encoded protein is CASSQGIGGQGHTF.

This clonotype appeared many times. CDR3 sequence: CASSEVLGGEKLFF. DNA for the CDR3: TGTGCCAGCAGTGAAGTCCTCGGCGGTGAAAAACTGTTTTTT. The V call is TRBV2, the J call TRBJ1-4; D not certain. The CDR3 length is 14 residues. Germline V lookup: CDR1 SNHLY, CDR2 FYNNEI. V lost 1 base to trimming and J lost 7 bases, with 10 bases between them.

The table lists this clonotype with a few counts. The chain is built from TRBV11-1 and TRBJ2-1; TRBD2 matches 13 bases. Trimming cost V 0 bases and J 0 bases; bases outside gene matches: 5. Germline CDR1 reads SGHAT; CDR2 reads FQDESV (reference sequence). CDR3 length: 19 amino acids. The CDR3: CASSLAGTSGKRSYNEQFF. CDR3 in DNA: TGTGCCAGCAGCTTAGCGGGGACTAGCGGGAAACGCTCCTACAATGAGCAGTTCTTC.

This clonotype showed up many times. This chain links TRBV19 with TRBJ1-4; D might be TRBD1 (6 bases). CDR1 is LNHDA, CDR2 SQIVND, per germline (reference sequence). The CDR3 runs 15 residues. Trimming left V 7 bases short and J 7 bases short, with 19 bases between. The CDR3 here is CASTITRGWGEKLFF. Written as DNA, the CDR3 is TGTGCCAGTACCATCACCAGGGGCTGGGGTGAAAAACTGTTTTTT.

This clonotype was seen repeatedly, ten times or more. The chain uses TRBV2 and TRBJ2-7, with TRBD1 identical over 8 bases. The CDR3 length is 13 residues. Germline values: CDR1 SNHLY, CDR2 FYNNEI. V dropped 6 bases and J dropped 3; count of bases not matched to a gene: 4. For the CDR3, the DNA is TGTGCCAGCAGACCTGGGACAGGCTACGAGCAGTACTTC. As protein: CASRPGTGYEQYF.

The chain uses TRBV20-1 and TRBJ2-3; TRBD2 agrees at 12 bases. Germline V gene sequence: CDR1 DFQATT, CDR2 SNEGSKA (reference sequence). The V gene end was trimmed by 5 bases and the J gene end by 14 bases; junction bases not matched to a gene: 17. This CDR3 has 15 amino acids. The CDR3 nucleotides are TGCAGTGCTCGCCGGGCTAGCGGGGGGGCGAGTTATGTGTATTTT. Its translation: CSARRASGGASYVYF.

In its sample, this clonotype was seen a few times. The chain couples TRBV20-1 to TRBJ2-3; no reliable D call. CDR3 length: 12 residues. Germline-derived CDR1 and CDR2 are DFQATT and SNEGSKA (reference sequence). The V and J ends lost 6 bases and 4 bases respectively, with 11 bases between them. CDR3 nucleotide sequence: TGCAGTGCGTATTCAGGTGCAGATACGCAGTATTTT. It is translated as CSAYSGADTQYF.

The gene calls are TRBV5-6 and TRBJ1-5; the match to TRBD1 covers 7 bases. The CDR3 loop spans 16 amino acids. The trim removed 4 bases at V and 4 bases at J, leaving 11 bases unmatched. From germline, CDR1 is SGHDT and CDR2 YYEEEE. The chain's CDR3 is CASSRRVTGLNQPQHF. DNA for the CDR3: TGTGCCAGCAGCCGCCGGGTGACAGGGCTAAATCAGCCCCAGCATTTT.

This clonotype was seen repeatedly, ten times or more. CDR3 sequence reads: CATRFADTQYF. The CDR3 DNA reads TGTGCCACCAGGTTTGCAGATACGCAGTATTTT. The chain couples TRBV24-1 to TRBJ2-3; D ambiguous. The V and J ends lost 7 bases and 4 bases respectively, with 5 bases between them. From germline, CDR1 is KGHDR and CDR2 SFDVKD. CDR3 size: 11 residues.

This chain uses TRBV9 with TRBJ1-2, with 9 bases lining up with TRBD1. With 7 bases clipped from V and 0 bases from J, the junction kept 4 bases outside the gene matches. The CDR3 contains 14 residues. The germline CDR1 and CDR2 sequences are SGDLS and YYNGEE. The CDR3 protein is CASGGTGSNYGYTF. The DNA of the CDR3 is TGTGCCAGCGGCGGGACAGGGTCTAACTATGGCTACACCTTC.

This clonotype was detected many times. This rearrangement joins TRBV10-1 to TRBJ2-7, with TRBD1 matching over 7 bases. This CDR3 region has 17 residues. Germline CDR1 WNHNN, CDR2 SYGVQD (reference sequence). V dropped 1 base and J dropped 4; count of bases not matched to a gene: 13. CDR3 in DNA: TGCGCCAGCAGTGAGTGGAAGATGTCGGACAGGAGTTACGAGCAGTACTTC. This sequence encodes CASSEWKMSDRSYEQYF.

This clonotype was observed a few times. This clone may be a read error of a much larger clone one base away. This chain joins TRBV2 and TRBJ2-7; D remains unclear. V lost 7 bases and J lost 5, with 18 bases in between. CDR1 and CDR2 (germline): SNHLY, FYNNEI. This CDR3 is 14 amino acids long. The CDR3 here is CASKPTSLSHEQYF. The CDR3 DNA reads TGTGCCAGCAAACCGACCTCCTTGAGCCACGAGCAGTACTTC.

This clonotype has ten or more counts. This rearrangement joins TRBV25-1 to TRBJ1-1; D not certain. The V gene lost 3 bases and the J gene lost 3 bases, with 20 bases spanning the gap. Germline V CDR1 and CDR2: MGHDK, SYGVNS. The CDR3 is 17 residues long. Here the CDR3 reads CASSDLAAGPLDTEAFF. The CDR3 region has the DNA TGTGCCAGCAGTGATCTAGCGGCAGGCCCTCTGGACACTGAAGCTTTCTTT. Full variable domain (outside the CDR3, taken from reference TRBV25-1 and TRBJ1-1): EADIYQTPRYLVIGTGKKITLECSQTMGHDKMYWYQQDPGMELHLIHYSYGVNSTEKGDLSSESTVSRIRTEHFPLTLESARPSHTSQYLCASSDLAAGPLDTEAFFGQGTRLTVV.

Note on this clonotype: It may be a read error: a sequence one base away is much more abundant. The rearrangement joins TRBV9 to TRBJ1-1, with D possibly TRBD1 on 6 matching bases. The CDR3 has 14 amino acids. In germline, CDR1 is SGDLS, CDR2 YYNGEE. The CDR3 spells CASSVEGRGGEALF. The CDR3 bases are TGTGCCAGCAGCGTAGAGGGCAGGGGAGGTGAAGCTCTCTTT.

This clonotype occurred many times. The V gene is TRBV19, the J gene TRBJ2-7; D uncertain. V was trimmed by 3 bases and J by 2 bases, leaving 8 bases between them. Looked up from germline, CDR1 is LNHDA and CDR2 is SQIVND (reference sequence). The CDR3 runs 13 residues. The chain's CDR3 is CASSINKAYEQYF. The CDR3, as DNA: TGTGCCAGTAGTATCAACAAAGCCTACGAGCAGTACTTC.

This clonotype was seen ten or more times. The CDR3 DNA is TGTGCCAGCAGGATGGACAGGGTAGCTTCACCCCTCCACTTT. It translates to CASRMDRVASPLHF. The chain uses TRBV6-1 and TRBJ1-6; 8 bases are a match to TRBD1. Trimming took 6 bases from V and 9 from J; bases not matched to a gene: 7. Germline CDR1 reads MNHNS; CDR2 reads SASEGT. The CDR3 consists of 14 residues.

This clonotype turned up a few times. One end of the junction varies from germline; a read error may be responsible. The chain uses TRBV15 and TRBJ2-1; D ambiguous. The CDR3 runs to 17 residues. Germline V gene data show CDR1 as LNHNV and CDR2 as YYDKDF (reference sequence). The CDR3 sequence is CATSRGPRRARYNEQFF. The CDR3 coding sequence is TGTGCCACCAGTAGAGGTCCCCGAAGGGCGCGGTACAATGAGCAGTTCTTC.

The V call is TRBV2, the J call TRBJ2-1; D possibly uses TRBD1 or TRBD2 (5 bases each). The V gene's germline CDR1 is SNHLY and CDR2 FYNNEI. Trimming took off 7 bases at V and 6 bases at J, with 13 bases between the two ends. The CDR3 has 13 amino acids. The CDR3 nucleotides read TGTGCCAGCAACAGGCGTGAGGGCAATGAGCAGTTCTTC. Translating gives CASNRREGNEQFF.

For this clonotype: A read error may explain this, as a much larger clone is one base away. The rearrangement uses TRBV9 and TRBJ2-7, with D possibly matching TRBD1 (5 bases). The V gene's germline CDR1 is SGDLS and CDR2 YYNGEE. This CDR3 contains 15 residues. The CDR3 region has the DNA TGTGCCAGCAGCGTAGATGGCATGACAGCCTACGAGCGGTACTTC. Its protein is CASSVDGMTAYERYF.

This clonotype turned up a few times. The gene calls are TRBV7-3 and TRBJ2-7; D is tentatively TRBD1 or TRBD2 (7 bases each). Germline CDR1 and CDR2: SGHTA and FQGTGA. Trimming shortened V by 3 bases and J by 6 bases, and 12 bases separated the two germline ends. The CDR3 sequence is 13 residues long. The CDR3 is CASSLERDSEQYF. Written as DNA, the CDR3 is TGTGCCAGCAGCTTGGAGCGGGACAGCGAGCAGTACTTC.

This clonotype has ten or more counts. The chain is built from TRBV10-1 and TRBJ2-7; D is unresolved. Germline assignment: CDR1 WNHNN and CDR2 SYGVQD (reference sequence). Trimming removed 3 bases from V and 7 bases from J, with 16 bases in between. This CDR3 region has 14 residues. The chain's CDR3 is CASSESRSRWEQYF. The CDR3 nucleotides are TGCGCCAGCAGTGAAAGCAGGAGCCGGTGGGAGCAGTACTTC.

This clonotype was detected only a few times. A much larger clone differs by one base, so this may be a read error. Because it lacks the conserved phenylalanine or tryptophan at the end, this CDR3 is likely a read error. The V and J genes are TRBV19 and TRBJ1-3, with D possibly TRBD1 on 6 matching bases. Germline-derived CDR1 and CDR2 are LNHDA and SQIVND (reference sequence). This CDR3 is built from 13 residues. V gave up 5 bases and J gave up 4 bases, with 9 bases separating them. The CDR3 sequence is CASSQGTGNTIYL. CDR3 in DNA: TGTGCCAGTAGTCAAGGGACAGGAAACACCATATATCTT.

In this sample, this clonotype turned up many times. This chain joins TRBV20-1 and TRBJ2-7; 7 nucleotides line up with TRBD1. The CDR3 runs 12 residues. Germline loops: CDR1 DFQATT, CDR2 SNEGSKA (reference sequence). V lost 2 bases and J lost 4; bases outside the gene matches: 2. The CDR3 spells CSARQGVYEQYF. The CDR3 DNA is TGCAGTGCTAGACAGGGGGTATACGAGCAGTACTTC.

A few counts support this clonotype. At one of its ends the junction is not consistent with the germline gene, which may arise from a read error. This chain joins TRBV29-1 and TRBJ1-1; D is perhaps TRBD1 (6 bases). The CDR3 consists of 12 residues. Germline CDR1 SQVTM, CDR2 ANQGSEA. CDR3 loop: CGVGGGGTEAFF. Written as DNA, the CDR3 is TGCGGCGTCGGTGGAGGGGGCACTGAAGCTTTCTTT.

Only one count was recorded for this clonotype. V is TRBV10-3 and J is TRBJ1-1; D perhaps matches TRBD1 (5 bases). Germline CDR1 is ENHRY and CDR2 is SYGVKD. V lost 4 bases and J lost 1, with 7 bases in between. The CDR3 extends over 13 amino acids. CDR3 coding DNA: TGTGCCATCAGTGCAGACAGGAACACTGAAGCTTTCTTT. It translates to CAISADRNTEAFF.

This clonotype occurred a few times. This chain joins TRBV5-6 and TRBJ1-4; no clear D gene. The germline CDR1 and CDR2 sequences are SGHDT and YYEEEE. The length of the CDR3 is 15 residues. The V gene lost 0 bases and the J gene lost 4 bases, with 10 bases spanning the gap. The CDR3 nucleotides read TGTGCCAGCAGCTTGGCCTGGACGAATAATGAAAAACTGTTTTTT. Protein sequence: CASSLAWTNNEKLFF.